These T cell receptor beta chains were read from a single sample in a study of CD8 T cell repertoires and HIV-1 epitope variants. Antigen specificity for these receptors is unknown. Clones were read by immunoSEQ multiplex PCR, and TCRdb kept only the in-frame ones, dropping some. The table records some 5,100 clones, approximately 66% of them present only once. The sequenced sample was cultured CD8+ T cells derived from PBMCs. All receptors derive from a male donor with HIV. Each CDR3 is given with its conserved first and last residue. The D gene is left open where the match is weak. Only part of the rows carry a size: once, few, many, or a class if the clone is expanded.

D: -
size: -
V: TRBV11-3
J: TRBJ2-2
CDR3: CASSFRRTGELFF
DNA: TGTGCCAGCAGCTTTAGAAGGACCGGGGAGCTGTTTTTT

D: TRBD1
size: -
V: TRBV27
J: TRBJ1-1
CDR3: CASSFRGTNTEAFF
DNA: TGTGCCAGCAGTTTCAGGGGGACGAACACTGAAGCTTTCTTT

D: TRBD1
size: -
V: TRBV6-1
J: TRBJ1-5
CDR3: CASSEGQGAEKPQHF
DNA: TGTGCCAGCAGTGAAGGACAGGGGGCTGAGAAGCCCCAGCATTTT

D: -
size: -
V: TRBV19
J: TRBJ2-1
CDR3: CASSPGPYNEQFF
DNA: TGTGCCAGTAGTCCAGGGCCCTACAATGAGCAGTTCTTC

D: -
size: -
V: TRBV7-9
J: TRBJ2-7
CDR3: CASSSPFDYEQYF
DNA: TGTGCCAGCAGCTCCCCATTTGACTACGAGCAGTACTTC

D: TRBD2
size: -
V: TRBV2
J: TRBJ2-7
CDR3: CASSTGLAGVGASEQYF
DNA: TGTGCCAGCAGTACGGGACTAGCGGGAGTGGGCGCCTCCGAGCAGTACTTC

D: -
size: -
V: TRBV15
J: TRBJ1-1
CDR3: CATSRDSVGAGTEAFF
DNA: TGTGCCACCAGCAGAGATTCGGTGGGGGCCGGGACTGAAGCTTTCTTT

D: TRBD1
size: -
V: TRBV29-1
J: TRBJ1-3
CDR3: CSVVTGQSGNTIYF
DNA: TGCAGCGTTGTGACAGGGCAGTCTGGAAACACCATATATTTT

D: TRBD2
size: -
V: TRBV5-1
J: TRBJ2-7
CDR3: CASDPGTSGVPNEQYF
DNA: TGCGCCAGCGATCCCGGGACTAGCGGGGTCCCCAACGAGCAGTACTTC

D: -
size: -
V: TRBV2
J: TRBJ2-7
CDR3: CASTASTYEQYF
DNA: TGTGCCAGCACGGCCAGCACCTACGAGCAGTACTTC

D: -
size: -
V: TRBV27
J: TRBJ1-2
CDR3: CASSYQGSIDYGYTF
DNA: TGTGCCAGCAGTTACCAGGGGTCGATCGACTATGGCTACACCTTC

D: TRBD1
size: -
V: TRBV19
J: TRBJ2-1
CDR3: CASSRGQGRSEQFF
DNA: TGTGCCAGTAGTAGGGGACAGGGTAGAAGTGAGCAGTTCTTC

D: TRBD2
size: -
V: TRBV5-6
J: TRBJ2-7
CDR3: CASSLGEGLAGARRGEQYF
DNA: TGTGCCAGCAGCTTGGGTGAGGGACTAGCGGGAGCGAGGCGGGGCGAGCAGTACTTC

D: -
size: few
V: TRBV19
J: TRBJ2-7
CDR3: CASSIAGDTLYEQYF
DNA: TGTGCCAGTAGTATAGCTGGGGACACCCTATACGAGCAGTACTTC

D: -
size: -
V: TRBV5-5
J: TRBJ2-7
CDR3: CASSFEERPGDEQYF
DNA: TGTGCCAGCAGCTTCGAAGAGCGCCCAGGCGACGAGCAGTACTTC

D: TRBD1
size: -
V: TRBV19
J: TRBJ1-1
CDR3: CASSTDRGRNTEAFF
DNA: TGTGCCAGTAGTACCGACAGGGGACGGAACACTGAAGCTTTCTTT

D: TRBD1
size: -
V: TRBV10-3
J: TRBJ2-2
CDR3: CAISTTGEGPAGELFF
DNA: TGTGCCATCAGTACTACAGGGGAAGGCCCCGCCGGGGAGCTGTTTTTT

D: -
size: once
V: TRBV10-1
J: TRBJ2-7
CDR3: CASSETSSYEQYF
DNA: TGCGCCAGCAGTGAAACTAGTAGCTACGAGCAGTACTTC

D: -
size: -
V: TRBV11-2
J: TRBJ1-2
CDR3: CASSLVRAPGYGYTF
DNA: TGTGCCAGCAGCTTAGTAAGGGCCCCCGGGTATGGCTACACCTTC

D: TRBD2
size: once
V: TRBV7-9
J: TRBJ2-3
CDR3: CASSIAGGPTDTQYF
DNA: TGTGCCAGCAGTATAGCGGGAGGGCCAACAGATACGCAGTATTTT

D: -
size: -
V: TRBV28
J: TRBJ2-6
CDR3: CASSPNDSGANVLTF
DNA: TGTGCCAGCAGCCCGAATGACTCTGGGGCCAACGTCCTGACTTTC

D: TRBD2
size: -
V: TRBV19
J: TRBJ2-3
CDR3: CASSSSGSTDTQYF
DNA: TGTGCCAGTAGTAGTAGCGGGAGCACAGATACGCAGTATTTT

D: -
size: -
V: TRBV9
J: TRBJ1-2
CDR3: CASSAFTTSGGYTF
DNA: TGTGCCAGCAGCGCATTTACAACCTCTGGTGGCTACACCTTC

D: TRBD2
size: -
V: TRBV19
J: TRBJ2-2
CDR3: CASRTSGGSNTGELFF
DNA: TGTGCCAGTCGGACTAGCGGGGGGTCCAACACCGGGGAGCTGTTTTTT

D: TRBD1
size: -
V: TRBV18
J: TRBJ2-7
CDR3: CASSPPRTGYSYEQYF
DNA: TGTGCCAGCTCACCCCCAAGGACAGGATACTCCTACGAGCAGTACTTC

D: TRBD1
size: once
V: TRBV7-9
J: TRBJ1-2
CDR3: CASSLGGGTDYGYTF
DNA: TGTGCCAGCAGCTTAGGGGGCGGGACAGACTATGGCTACACCTTC

D: TRBD1
size: -
V: TRBV7-8
J: TRBJ1-5
CDR3: CASSSRQGGLYSNQPQHF
DNA: TGTGCCAGCAGCTCGCGACAGGGTGGATTATACAGCAATCAGCCCCAGCATTTT